Reported below is one TCR beta chain. The sample originates from a study of blood T cell repertoires in COVID-19. In the source study's methods: The assay estimated nucleated cells by amplifying reference gene primers. The protocol was immunoSEQ multiplex PCR, while the TCRdb copy is restricted to in-frame clones and leaves out a portion. The DNA gave D and trimming, while V, J and clone size come from that table. Found here are 150,000 or so clones, more than 80% of them singletons; the top ten hold 7% to 10%. The CDR3 runs 13 residues. The germline CDR1 and CDR2 sequences are LGHDT and YNNKEL (reference sequence). The V end lost 8 bases, the J end lost 10 bases, and 18 bases lay between the germline ends.

The TCR was taken from a human donor with acute or convalescent COVID-19. The donor label of this sample is uncertain. This chain connects TRBV3-1 (or the pseudogene TRBV3-2) to TRBJ2-1; D call uncertain. The sequencing sample was made of peripheral blood. The CDR3 here is CASSLYPSEEQFF. CDR3 bases: TGTGCCAGCTCCCTTTACCCCAGCGAGGAGCAGTTCTTC.